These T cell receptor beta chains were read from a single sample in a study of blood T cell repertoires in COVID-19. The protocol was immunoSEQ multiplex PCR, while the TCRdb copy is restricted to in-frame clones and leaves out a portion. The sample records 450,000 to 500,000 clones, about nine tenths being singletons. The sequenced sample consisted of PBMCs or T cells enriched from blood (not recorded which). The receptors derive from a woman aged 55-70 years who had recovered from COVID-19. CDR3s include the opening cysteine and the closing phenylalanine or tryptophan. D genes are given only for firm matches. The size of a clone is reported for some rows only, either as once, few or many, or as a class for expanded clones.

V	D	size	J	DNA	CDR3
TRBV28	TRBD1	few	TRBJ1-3	TGTGCCAGCATACCGGGACAGATCTCTGGAAACACCATATATTTT	CASIPGQISGNTIYF
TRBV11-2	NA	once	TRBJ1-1	TGTGCCAGCAGCTTAGGACAGATCGAAGCTTTCTTT	CASSLGQIEAFF
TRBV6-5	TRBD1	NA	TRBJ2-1	TGTGCCAGCAGGACCGGGACAGGGTTTAACGGTGAGCAGTTCTTC	CASRTGTGFNGEQFF
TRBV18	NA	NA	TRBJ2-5	TGTGCCAGCTCACCCCCAGGGCAAGAGACCCAGTACTTC	CASSPPGQETQYF
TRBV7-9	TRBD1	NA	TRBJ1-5	TGTGCCAGCAGCTTAGTGGGGACAGACAATCAGCCCCAGCATTTT	CASSLVGTDNQPQHF
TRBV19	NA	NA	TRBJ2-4	TGTGCCAGTAGCCCAGACTCAGGGAGGGCCAAAAACATTCAGTACTTC	CASSPDSGRAKNIQYF
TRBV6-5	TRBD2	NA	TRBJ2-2	TGTGCCAGCAGTTACCTACTAGCGGGGGGGACCGGGGAGCTGTTTTTT	CASSYLLAGGTGELFF
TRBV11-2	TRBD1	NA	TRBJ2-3	TGTGCCAGCAGCCTACGCGCCGCAGACAGGGGTGCAGATACGCAGTATTTT	CASSLRAADRGADTQYF
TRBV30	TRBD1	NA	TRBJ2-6	TGTGCCTGGGACAGGGAGAGTGGGGCCAACGTCCTGACTTTC	CAWDRESGANVLTF
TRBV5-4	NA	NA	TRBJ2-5	TGTGCCAGCAGCAAAGACTTACGGGGAGAGACCCAGTACTTC	CASSKDLRGETQYF
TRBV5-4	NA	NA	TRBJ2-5	TGTGCCAGCAGCTCAAAACAGGGTACCCAAGAGACCCAGTACTTC	CASSSKQGTQETQYF
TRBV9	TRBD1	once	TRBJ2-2	TGTGCCAGCAGCGTAGAAGGGGGCTTGACCGGGGAGCTGTTTTTT	CASSVEGGLTGELFF
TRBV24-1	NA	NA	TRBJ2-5	TGTGCCACCAGTGACCCCGGGTCCCTTCAGCGGACCCAGTACTTC	CATSDPGSLQRTQYF
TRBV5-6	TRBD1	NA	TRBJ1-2	TGTGCCAGCAGCTCGGTGACAGGGGGCTCCTATGGCTACACCTTC	CASSSVTGGSYGYTF
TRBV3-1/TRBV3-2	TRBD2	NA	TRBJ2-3	TGTGCCAGCAGCCCGACTAGCGGGACAGATACGCAGTATTTT	CASSPTSGTDTQYF